The rows below give T cell receptor beta chains drawn from one sample of a study of control samples from healthy donors and cancer patients. The data were produced by immunoSEQ multiplex PCR, yet TCRdb's version contains in-frame clones alone and is incomplete. Here the sample spans tens of thousands of clones, about 92% being singletons. The sequenced material came from PBMCs. The receptors derive from a man aged 55 to 69 with colorectal cancer. Each CDR3 is given with its conserved first and last residue. The order of the fields is V gene, clone size, D gene, J gene, CDR3 DNA, CDR3 protein. A D gene is named only where the DNA matches it firmly. Part of the rows lack a size; the others show once, few, many or a class for expanded clones.

V gene: TRBV18; clone size: NA; D gene: NA; J gene: TRBJ1-4; CDR3 DNA: TGTGCCAGCTCACCAGGGCGATGGGAAAAACTGTTTTTT; CDR3 protein: CASSPGRWEKLFF
V gene: TRBV2; clone size: few; D gene: TRBD1; J gene: TRBJ1-5; CDR3 DNA: TGTGCCAGCAAGCGACAGGGGATCAATCAGCCCCAGCATTTT; CDR3 protein: CASKRQGINQPQHF
V gene: TRBV6-2/TRBV6-3; clone size: NA; D gene: NA; J gene: TRBJ2-7; CDR3 DNA: TGTGCCAGCAGTTATGTGGGGTTCGAGCAGTACTTC; CDR3 protein: CASSYVGFEQYF
V gene: TRBV3-1/TRBV3-2; clone size: NA; D gene: NA; J gene: TRBJ2-7; CDR3 DNA: TGTGCCAGCTCCCCCTCCCTCGGAGGTAGCGCGGGCGAGCAGTACTTC; CDR3 protein: CASSPSLGGSAGEQYF
V gene: TRBV28; clone size: few; D gene: TRBD1; J gene: TRBJ2-7; CDR3 DNA: TGTGCCAGCAGCTCTGACCGGGACAGTCGTTACGAGCAGTACTTC; CDR3 protein: CASSSDRDSRYEQYF
V gene: TRBV7-9; clone size: NA; D gene: NA; J gene: TRBJ1-4; CDR3 DNA: TGTGCCAGCAGCCGATCCCCAGGGAAACTGTTTTTT; CDR3 protein: CASSRSPGKLFF
V gene: TRBV7-6; clone size: NA; D gene: NA; J gene: TRBJ2-3; CDR3 DNA: TGTGCCAGCAGCTTAGGGGTTGCGACTAGCACAGATACGCAGTATTTT; CDR3 protein: CASSLGVATSTDTQYF
V gene: TRBV6-5; clone size: NA; D gene: TRBD1; J gene: TRBJ2-5; CDR3 DNA: TGTGCCAGCAGTCACGGGACAGGGTGGGGAGAGACCCAGTACTTC; CDR3 protein: CASSHGTGWGETQYF
V gene: TRBV2; clone size: NA; D gene: TRBD1; J gene: TRBJ1-1; CDR3 DNA: TGTGCCAGCAGGACCAGGACAGGGGTGAACACTGAAGCTTTCTTT; CDR3 protein: CASRTRTGVNTEAFF
V gene: TRBV12-3/TRBV12-4; clone size: NA; D gene: NA; J gene: TRBJ1-1; CDR3 DNA: TGTGCCAGCAGATTCAGGGGTTCCACTGAAGCTTTCTTT; CDR3 protein: CASRFRGSTEAFF
V gene: TRBV3-1/TRBV3-2; clone size: NA; D gene: NA; J gene: TRBJ2-2; CDR3 DNA: TGTGCCAGCAGCCAAGGGGGTCCCCCAAGGGAGCTGTTTTTT; CDR3 protein: CASSQGGPPRELFF
V gene: TRBV12-5; clone size: NA; D gene: NA; J gene: TRBJ1-5; CDR3 DNA: TGTGCTAGTGGTTTGGAACAGGACCCAGGGCATTTT; CDR3 protein: CASGLEQDPGHF
V gene: TRBV29-1; clone size: NA; D gene: TRBD2; J gene: TRBJ2-1; CDR3 DNA: TGCAGCGTTGCCGTTAGAGGACTAGCGGGGGCTGAGCAGTTCTTC; CDR3 protein: CSVAVRGLAGAEQFF
V gene: TRBV7-6; clone size: NA; D gene: TRBD2; J gene: TRBJ2-1; CDR3 DNA: TGTGCCAGCAGCTTATATTCGGCGGGGGGCTACAATGAGCAGTTCTTC; CDR3 protein: CASSLYSAGGYNEQFF
V gene: TRBV9; clone size: NA; D gene: NA; J gene: TRBJ2-3; CDR3 DNA: TGTGCCAGCAGCGTAGGCGGCACAGATACGCAGTATTTT; CDR3 protein: CASSVGGTDTQYF
V gene: TRBV7-7; clone size: NA; D gene: TRBD1; J gene: TRBJ2-1; CDR3 DNA: TGTGCCAGCAGCCCCCCAGGGACAGAAGTCAATGAGCAGTTCTTC; CDR3 protein: CASSPPGTEVNEQFF
V gene: TRBV4-3; clone size: once; D gene: TRBD1; J gene: TRBJ1-2; CDR3 DNA: TGCGCCAGCAGCCAAGATCGGACAGGGGGGTACTATGGCTACACCTTC; CDR3 protein: CASSQDRTGGYYGYTF
V gene: TRBV5-1; clone size: NA; D gene: TRBD1; J gene: TRBJ1-5; CDR3 DNA: TGCGCCAGCAGCATGACAGGGAACAGCAATCAGCCCCAGCATTTT; CDR3 protein: CASSMTGNSNQPQHF
V gene: TRBV4-3; clone size: NA; D gene: NA; J gene: TRBJ2-7; CDR3 DNA: TGCGCCAGCAGCCTAGGAACAACGGGGCCCAAAGGCGAGCAGTACTTC; CDR3 protein: CASSLGTTGPKGEQYF
V gene: TRBV6-5; clone size: NA; D gene: NA; J gene: TRBJ2-1; CDR3 DNA: TGTGCCAGCAGTTACCCCTCGACAGGCGAGCAGTTCTTC; CDR3 protein: CASSYPSTGEQFF